A single T cell receptor beta chain is shown here with its context. Its antigen has not been determined. There are no base qualities to consult, and no much larger clone falls within one base. These data belong to a study of lymphopenia after photon versus proton radiotherapy (dated by TCRdb to about 2019). Looking at the study overall: The study compared the immunological effects of photon versus proton radiation therapy in patients with gastrointestinal tumors who developed high-grade lymphopenia. The cohort comprised roughly 20 patients with gastrointestinal tumors who received either photon or proton therapy and then developed lymphopenia. The goal of the study was to describe how the two radiation modalities differ in their effects on the immune system.

V lost 8 bases and J lost 0 bases; the stretch between them is 13 bases long. The germline V gene provides CDR1 KGHSH and CDR2 LQKENI. The CDR3 numbers 14 residues from cysteine through phenylalanine. The entry retains the CDR3 DNA only, 42 bases that are in frame from base 1. The library was made by the immunoSEQ multiplex PCR assay. T cell repertoires were profiled by deep sequencing of rearranged TCR beta loci, alongside multiparametric flow cytometry. TCRdb re-hosts the immuneACCESS table, in-frame sequences only. Its copies lack some clones; in the studies checked, an unresolved V gene accounts for under half of them, and the cause for the rest is not known. The sample includes about 14,000 clones, with about four fifths observed a single time. The top ten clonotypes cover 27% of the sample. Broader findings and caveats from the paper: Among patients across the cohort who died, overall survival time showed an inverse correlation with a larger post-nadir drop in TCR diversity. Once the lymphocyte count had reached its nadir, the repertoires of photon-treated patients showed oligoclonal expansion, particularly of CD8+ Temra cells, and this expansion drove the decline in diversity. The survival association was examined only in patients who died, and the authors described better survival with proton therapy as a possibility, not as a demonstrated result. Relative stability during treatment was observed in proton-treated patients, whereas loss of naive T cells and TCR diversity and gain of effector/memory populations were observed in photon-treated patients.

Sequenced here: peripheral blood, sampled from a patient treated with photon-based radiotherapy. Here the chain combines TRBV18 and TRBJ1-1; the D segment cannot be called with confidence. The sequence was collected from a man over 45 with gastric cancer. The CDR3 protein is CASGVGRMNTEAFF. The DNA is as follows: TGTGCCAGCGGGGTTGGACGGATGAACACTGAAGCTTTCTTT.